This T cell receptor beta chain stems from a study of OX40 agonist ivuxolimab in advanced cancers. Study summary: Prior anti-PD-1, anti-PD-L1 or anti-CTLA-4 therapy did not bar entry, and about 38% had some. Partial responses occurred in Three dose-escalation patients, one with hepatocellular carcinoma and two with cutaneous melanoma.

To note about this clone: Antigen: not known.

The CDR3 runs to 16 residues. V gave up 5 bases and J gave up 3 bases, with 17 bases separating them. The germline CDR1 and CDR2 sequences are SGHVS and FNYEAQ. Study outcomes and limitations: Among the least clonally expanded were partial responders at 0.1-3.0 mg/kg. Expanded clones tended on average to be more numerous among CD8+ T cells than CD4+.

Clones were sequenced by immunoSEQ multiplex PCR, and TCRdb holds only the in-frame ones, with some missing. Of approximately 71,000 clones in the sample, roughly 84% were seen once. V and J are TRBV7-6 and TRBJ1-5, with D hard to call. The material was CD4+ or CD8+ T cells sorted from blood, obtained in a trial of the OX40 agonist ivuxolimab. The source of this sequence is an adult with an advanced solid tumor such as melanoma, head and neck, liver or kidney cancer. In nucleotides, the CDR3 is TGTGCCAGCAGCCCTGGCGTACGGTCCCTCAATCAGCCCCAGCATTTT. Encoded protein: CASSPGVRSLNQPQHF.